The entry below describes one TCR beta chain. Germline V gene sequence: CDR1 SGHRS, CDR2 YFSETQ. The V and J ends lost 0 bases and 0 bases respectively, with 9 bases between them. The CDR3 sequence is 15 residues long. This entry comes from a study of neoadjuvant nivolumab and ipilimumab in lung cancer. Looking at the study overall: Patients got nivolumab 3 mg/kg on days 1, 15 and 29; combination added ipilimumab 1 mg/kg day 1.

Profiling relied on immunoSEQ multiplex PCR, and the TCRdb table lists in-frame clones only, not all of them. This repertoire shows some 31,000 clones, 92% found once; its top ten account for approximately 2.2%. This clonotype was sampled from an adult with non-small cell lung cancer. The sequencing used peripheral blood, collected after neoadjuvant nivolumab, alone or with ipilimumab, at or shortly before surgery. V and J are TRBV5-1 and TRBJ1-1; D unclear. CDR3 nucleotide sequence: TGCGCCAGCAGCTTGGTAGGGATCATGAACACTGAAGCTTTCTTT. It encodes CASSLVGIMNTEAFF.